The T cell receptor (beta chain) described here comes from a study of cytomegalovirus exposure and HLA in healthy donors. PCR was performed using 60 Vbeta and 13 Jbeta primers. Sequencing used immunoSEQ multiplex PCR; TCRdb keeps in-frame clones, though not all of them. The sample carries 120,000 or so clones, roughly 75% recorded once. On this clone: One end of the junction does not line up with germline, which may come from a read error.

The source is a woman in her forties or fifties in good health and CMV-seronegative. The sequencing sample was made of PBMCs.

This CDR3 reads CASSLLTGTTGKLFF. As DNA, the CDR3 is TGTGCCAGCAGCTTGTTGACAGGAACCACCGGGAAGCTGTTTTTT. The gene calls are TRBV7-8 and TRBJ2-2; D perhaps matches TRBD1 (6 bases). The CDR3 has 15 amino acids. Germline CDR1 SGHVS, CDR2 FQNEAQ.